This entry lists 28 T cell receptor beta chains sequenced from one sample in a study of shared clonotypes between healthy human individuals. Sequencing was performed with immunoSEQ multiplex PCR; in TCRdb, only in-frame clones are kept and a portion is missing. The profile shows 950,000 to 1,100,000 clones, about 74% of them singletons. Sequences were obtained from memory CD4+ T cells sorted from blood. Subset specified: CD45RA-negative fraction. Every receptor here comes from a man aged 18 to 35 in good health.

Only a few counts were recorded for this clone. The chain carries TRBV7-9 and TRBJ2-2; D is uncertain. Germline V lookup: CDR1 SEHNR, CDR2 FQNEAQ (reference sequence). The CDR3 consists of 12 residues. The ends were cut back, 6 bases at V and 7 bases at J, with 9 bases in the middle. CDR3 in DNA: TGTGCCAGCAGTGCCGCGAGCGGGGAGCTGTTTTTT. Translation gives CASSAASGELFF.

V is TRBV10-1 and J is TRBJ2-7; unclear D gene. The CDR3 has 14 residues. Germline CDR1 and CDR2: WNHNN and SYGVQD (reference sequence). Between the trimmed V and J ends, which lost 0 bases and 2 bases, there was a span of 8 bases. The CDR3 coding sequence is TGCGCCAGCAGTGAGTCTGGTGGGCCCTACGAGCAGTACTTC. Residues: CASSESGGPYEQYF.

The chain joins TRBV27 to TRBJ2-3; unclear D gene. There are 13 residues in the CDR3. The germline V and J ends were trimmed by 4 bases and 2 bases, with 7 bases remaining between them. Germline V gene lookup returns CDR1 MNHEY and CDR2 SMNVEV (reference sequence). The CDR3 reads CASSSINTDTQYF. The CDR3 DNA follows: TGTGCCAGCAGTTCCATCAACACAGATACGCAGTATTTT.

This clone was seen only once. V and J are TRBV29-1 and TRBJ2-3; no clear D gene. This CDR3 has 13 amino acids. Germline V gene lookup returns CDR1 SQVTM and CDR2 ANQGSEA. The ends were cut back, 6 bases at V and 5 bases at J, with 15 bases in the middle. The CDR3 loop reads CSVPANPKDTQYF. As DNA, the CDR3 is TGCAGCGTGCCAGCCAATCCCAAAGATACGCAGTATTTT.

Note on this clone: Distinct nucleotide sequences in the sample also encode this CDR3. This chain connects TRBV7-2 to TRBJ2-1, with 9 positions matching TRBD2. This CDR3 has 14 residues. The ends lost 5 bases at V and 8 bases at J; junction bases unmatched: 7. Germline values: CDR1 SGHTA, CDR2 FQGNSA. The DNA of the CDR3 is TGTGCCAGCAGCCCGGGACTAGCCTCGTATGAGCAGTTCTTC. This sequence encodes CASSPGLASYEQFF.

The chain joins TRBV28 to TRBJ2-3; D is perhaps TRBD1 (6 bases). Per the germline V gene, CDR1 is MDHEN and CDR2 is SYDVKM. CDR3 length: 13 residues. Trimming shortened V by 6 bases and J by 5 bases, and 12 bases separated the two germline ends. This CDR3 is CASSKTGRDTQYF. The CDR3 nucleotides read TGTGCCAGCAGCAAAACAGGGAGAGATACGCAGTATTTT.

The gene calls are TRBV6-1 and TRBJ1-6; unclear D gene. The V gene lost 8 bases and the J gene lost 6 bases, with 14 bases spanning the gap. The germline CDR1 and CDR2 sequences are MNHNS and SASEGT. The CDR3 spans 14 residues. The CDR3 spells CASSAGSINSPLHF. The CDR3, as DNA: TGTGCCAGCTCGGCGGGCAGCATTAATTCACCCCTCCACTTT.

V and J are TRBV6-1 and TRBJ1-5; TRBD1 might be the D (5 bases). This CDR3 comprises 12 residues. Germline V gene sequence: CDR1 MNHNS, CDR2 SASEGT. V dropped 6 bases and J dropped 7 bases, with 10 bases sitting between them. CDR3 DNA: TGTGCCAGCAGGGGGGAATGGCAGCCCCAGCATTTT. Translation gives CASRGEWQPQHF.

V gene TRBV2 combines with J gene TRBJ1-3; D may be TRBD1 (6 bases). Germline CDR1 reads SNHLY; CDR2 reads FYNNEI. The CDR3 covers 15 residues. Trimming took 7 bases from V and 0 from J, leaving 13 bases between them. CDR3 protein: CASMGDTYSGNTIYF. The CDR3 DNA reads TGTGCCAGCATGGGGGACACCTACTCTGGAAACACCATATATTTT.

The genes are TRBV9 and TRBJ2-3; D is perhaps TRBD1 (7 bases). The germline V gene has CDR1 SGDLS and CDR2 YYNGEE. V lost 4 bases, J lost 3 bases, and 15 bases lay in between. This CDR3 spans 15 amino acids. For the CDR3, the DNA is TGTGCCAGCAGCCCTCGACAGGGAGGAACAGATACGCAGTATTTT. Translation gives CASSPRQGGTDTQYF.

This chain joins TRBV11-2 and TRBJ2-2; D possibly corresponds to TRBD2 (6 bases). The V end was cut by 7 bases, the J end by 1 base, with 13 bases between. Germline CDR1 and CDR2: SGHAT and FQNNGV. CDR3 size: 15 residues. CDR3 nucleotides: TGTGCCAGCAACCCAATGGGGGGGAACACCGGGGAGCTGTTTTTT. Encoded protein: CASNPMGGNTGELFF.

V and J are TRBV6-1 and TRBJ2-1; possible D gene TRBD1, 5 bases. The germline V gene encodes CDR1 MNHNS and CDR2 SASEGT. V was clipped by 8 bases and J by 10 bases, with 15 bases between them. The CDR3 loop spans 12 amino acids. The CDR3 sequence is CASGWGIGEQFF. The DNA for the CDR3 is TGTGCCAGCGGATGGGGCATCGGCGAGCAGTTCTTC.

This clone occurred a few times. The chain uses TRBV10-3 and TRBJ2-2, with D possibly matching TRBD1 (6 bases). The CDR3 has 15 amino acids. Germline V gene sequence: CDR1 ENHRY, CDR2 SYGVKD. Trimming shortened V by 6 bases and J by 1 base, and 12 bases separated the two germline ends. The CDR3 region has the DNA TGTGCCATCAGGACCGGGACACTGAACACCGGGGAGCTGTTTTTT. This gives the protein CAIRTGTLNTGELFF.

The rearrangement uses TRBV18 and TRBJ1-5, with TRBD1 matching over 12 bases. This CDR3 region has 16 residues. J was trimmed by 7 bases and V by 4 bases; bases with no gene match: 8. Per germline, CDR1 KGHSH and CDR2 LQKENI. The CDR3 DNA reads TGTGCCAGCTCACTCGGGGACAGGGGGCGAGACCAGCCCCAGCATTTT. Its protein is CASSLGDRGRDQPQHF.

CDR3: CASSLARGPAGNSPLHF. As DNA, the CDR3 is TGTGCCAGCAGCTTAGCAAGGGGTCCCGCGGGTAATTCACCCCTCCACTTT. The chain recombines TRBV7-9 with TRBJ1-6, with TRBD1 as a possible D gene (5 bases). This CDR3 has 17 residues. Germline V gene lookup returns CDR1 SEHNR and CDR2 FQNEAQ (reference sequence). Trimming took off 0 bases at V and 6 bases at J, with 15 bases between the two ends.

As to this clone: It is likely a read error: a sequence one base away is far more abundant. The rearrangement links TRBV7-6 to TRBJ1-4; TRBD1 is a possible D gene (6 bases). From germline, CDR1 is SGHVS and CDR2 FNYEAQ. V gave up 5 bases and J gave up 0 bases, with 13 bases separating them. The CDR3 runs to 16 residues. The CDR3 DNA follows: TGTGCCAGCAGCCCTTATGACAGGACAACTAATGAAAAACTGTTTTTT. Amino acids: CASSPYDRTTNEKLFF.

This chain uses TRBV27 with TRBJ2-5; tentative D call: TRBD2 (6 bases). Trimming shortened V by 0 bases and J by 6 bases, and 17 bases separated the two germline ends. The CDR3 is 16 residues long. Germline-derived CDR1 and CDR2 are MNHEY and SMNVEV (reference sequence). CDR3 DNA sequence: TGTGCCAGCAGTTTATCTCGGGGGACCCAAAGTCAGACCCAGTACTTC. Translated, it gives CASSLSRGTQSQTQYF.

The chain combines TRBV2 with TRBJ2-7; tentative D call: TRBD2 (6 bases). V lost 6 bases and J lost 2, with 14 bases in between. CDR1 SNHLY and CDR2 FYNNEI come from the germline V gene. This CDR3 comprises 14 residues. CDR3 loop: CASRVWDSPYEQYF. CDR3 nucleotides: TGTGCCAGCAGGGTATGGGACTCCCCCTACGAGCAGTACTTC. The full variable domain, with the rest looked up from reference TRBV2 and TRBJ2-7, is EPEVTQTPSHQVTQMGQEVILRCVPISNHLYFYWYRQILGQKVEFLVSFYNNEISEKSEIFDDQFSVERPDGSNFTLKIRSTKLEDSAMYFCASRVWDSPYEQYFGPGTRLTVT.

This rearrangement joins TRBV7-2 to TRBJ2-7; 10 bases align to TRBD1. The CDR3 contains 15 residues. Germline lookup yields CDR1 SGHTA and CDR2 FQGNSA. J gave up 5 bases and V 5 bases, and 9 bases lay outside the gene matches. CDR3 nucleotide sequence: TGTGCCAGCAGCCCCCGGGACAGGGGATCCGACGAGCAGTACTTC. Translation: CASSPRDRGSDEQYF.

The chain is built from TRBV7-9 and TRBJ1-3, with unresolved D. CDR1 and CDR2 from the germline V gene are SEHNR and FQNEAQ (reference sequence). V was pared by 2 bases and J by 0 bases, with 8 bases between. This CDR3 contains 15 residues. The CDR3 here is CASSLSATSGNTIYF. In DNA, the CDR3 is TGTGCCAGCAGCTTATCCGCTACCTCTGGAAACACCATATATTTT.

For the CDR3, the DNA is TGCAGCGTTGAATACGGACAACCGAACACTGAAGCTTTCTTT. Residues: CSVEYGQPNTEAFF. V gene TRBV29-1 combines with J gene TRBJ1-1; TRBD1 is a possible D gene (5 bases). From germline, CDR1 is SQVTM and CDR2 ANQGSEA. The germline V and J ends were trimmed by 2 bases and 1 base, with 11 bases remaining between them. There are 14 residues in the CDR3.

This chain links TRBV5-6 with TRBJ2-5; 7 positions agree with TRBD2. CDR1 is SGHDT, CDR2 YYEEEE, per germline. V was pared by 4 bases and J by 2 bases, with 14 bases of the junction left unmatched. The CDR3 is made up of 17 amino acids. In DNA, the CDR3 is TGTGCCAGCAGCCCGGGCCAGCGGGGACTTATTCAAGAGACCCAGTACTTC. As protein: CASSPGQRGLIQETQYF.

The rearrangement uses TRBV7-2 and TRBJ2-5; a possible D gene is TRBD2 (6 bases). This CDR3 has 14 amino acids. V was pared by 7 bases and J by 0 bases, with 12 bases between. Germline lookup yields CDR1 SGHTA and CDR2 FQGNSA. The CDR3 region has the DNA TGTGCCAGCACTCGGAGCGGGTACCAAGAGACCCAGTACTTC. It specifies CASTRSGYQETQYF. The variable domain in full, with the rest retrieved from reference TRBV7-2 and TRBJ2-5, is GAGVSQSPSNKVTEKGKDVELRCDPISGHTALYWYRQSLGQGLEFLIYFQGNSAPDKSGLPSDRFSAERTGGSVSTLTIQRTQQEDSAVYLCASTRSGYQETQYFGPGTRLLVL.

The V gene is TRBV5-1, the J gene TRBJ2-1, with a tentative D call TRBD1 (6 bases). The CDR3 length is 17 residues. The ends were cut back, 4 bases at V and 6 bases at J, with 23 bases in the middle. Looked up from germline, CDR1 is SGHRS and CDR2 is YFSETQ. The CDR3: CASSPGDRARGGNEQFF. Here the CDR3 DNA reads TGCGCCAGCAGCCCAGGGGACCGGGCAAGAGGGGGCAATGAGCAGTTCTTC.

V is TRBV11-2 and J is TRBJ2-2, with D unclear. The CDR3 totals 14 residues. Germline values: CDR1 SGHAT, CDR2 FQNNGV. V was cut by 6 bases and J by 4 bases, with 12 bases left in between. CDR3 residues: CASSNGLSTGELFF. CDR3 sequence (DNA): TGTGCCAGCAGTAATGGGCTATCCACCGGGGAGCTGTTTTTT.

A note on this clone: This CDR3 is also generated by other DNA sequences in the sample. V and J are TRBV9 and TRBJ1-6; no firm D call. This CDR3 has 15 amino acids. The V gene's germline CDR1 is SGDLS and CDR2 YYNGEE. With 4 bases removed from V and 0 bases from J, the gap between germline ends came to 8 bases. Written as DNA, the CDR3 is TGTGCCAGCAGCCCCGGCAGCTCCTATAATTCACCCCTCCACTTT. It is translated as CASSPGSSYNSPLHF.

This sequence joins TRBV28 and TRBJ1-4; D not resolved. This CDR3 has 15 amino acids. The V gene lost 3 bases and the J gene lost 7 bases, with 15 bases spanning the gap. CDR1 MDHEN and CDR2 SYDVKM come from the germline V gene. CDR3 region: CASSLGFPDGEKLFF. The CDR3 DNA sequence: TGTGCCAGCAGTTTGGGGTTCCCTGACGGTGAAAAACTGTTTTTT.

This clone appeared a few times. The chain recombines TRBV5-1 with TRBJ1-6; TRBD1 matches 7 bases. Germline V gene lookup returns CDR1 SGHRS and CDR2 YFSETQ. This CDR3 contains 17 residues. Unmatched junction bases numbered 10, after V lost 2 bases and J lost 5 bases. The CDR3 coding sequence is TGCGCCAGCAGCTTTACCGGGACAGAGCTAAATAATTCACCCCTCCACTTT. It is translated as CASSFTGTELNNSPLHF.